Listed below are T cell receptor beta chains from one sample, sequenced in a study of PD-L1 blockade in urothelial cancer. TCRdb's copy holds only in-frame clones and misses some; the assay was immunoSEQ multiplex PCR. The profile covers roughly 52,000 clones, with 84% appearing a single time and 1% to 1.5% taken by the ten largest. This sample comprised PBMCs, obtained around atezolizumab (anti-PD-L1) treatment. Source of these receptors: a man aged 50 to 60 with urothelial cancer. CDR3s include the opening cysteine and the closing phenylalanine or tryptophan. D genes are given only for firm matches. A clone size is listed for some rows: how often the clone was seen (once, few, many), or a class if it is expanded.

>TRBV7-8|-|-|TRBJ2-3|12
CASTLGGDTQYF
TGTGCCAGCACCCTAGGGGGAGATACGCAGTATTTT
>TRBV12-5|once|TRBD1|TRBJ2-7|17
CASASIPPGQSSYEQYF
TGTGCTAGTGCCTCAATCCCCCCGGGACAGTCTTCCTACGAGCAGTACTTC
>TRBV6-1|-|TRBD1|TRBJ1-5|15
CASSARDRASQPQHF
TGTGCCAGCAGTGCCCGGGACAGGGCGAGTCAGCCCCAGCATTTT
>TRBV30|-|TRBD2|TRBJ2-1|17
CACVRGLAGGPRNEQFF
TGTGCCTGTGTGCGGGGACTAGCGGGGGGGCCGAGGAATGAGCAGTTCTTC
>TRBV11-2|-|TRBD2|TRBJ2-1|13
CASQLAGAHEQFF
TGTGCCTCCCAATTAGCGGGAGCCCATGAGCAGTTCTTC
>TRBV19|-|-|TRBJ1-1|16
CASSIQTGPLNTEAFF
TGTGCCAGTAGTATCCAAACAGGGCCGCTGAACACTGAAGCTTTCTTT
>TRBV6-1|-|-|TRBJ1-3|14
CASIARLSGNTIYF
TGTGCCAGCATAGCTCGGCTCTCTGGAAACACCATATATTTT
>TRBV19|-|-|TRBJ2-5|14
CASSSSPVQETQYF
TGTGCCAGTAGTTCGAGTCCGGTGCAAGAGACCCAGTACTTC
>TRBV30|-|TRBD1|TRBJ1-2|13
CAWNTGASDGYTF
TGTGCCTGGAATACAGGGGCTTCTGATGGCTACACCTTC
>TRBV19|-|TRBD2|TRBJ2-2|14
CASGGRVGTGELFF
TGTGCCAGCGGCGGGAGGGTAGGGACCGGGGAGCTGTTTTTT
>TRBV28|-|TRBD1|TRBJ1-3|18
CASSPTGGSPFGGNTIYF
TGTGCCAGCAGTCCGACAGGGGGTTCCCCATTCGGTGGAAACACCATATATTTT
>TRBV6-5|once|-|TRBJ1-4|14
CASSSLRANEKLFF
TGTGCCAGCAGTTCCCTACGGGCTAATGAAAAACTGTTTTTT
>TRBV11-2|-|-|TRBJ2-2|19
CASRGWLSLYRVNTGELFF
TGTGCCAGCCGAGGTTGGCTCAGCCTTTACCGGGTGAACACCGGGGAGCTGTTTTTT
>TRBV7-2|-|TRBD2|TRBJ2-1|17
CASSLRAIAGGYNEQFF
TGTGCCAGCAGCTTACGGGCTATAGCGGGGGGGTACAATGAGCAGTTCTTC
>TRBV6-6|-|-|TRBJ2-5|16
CASSYSSMGQQETQYF
TGTGCCAGCAGTTACTCGTCCATGGGGCAGCAAGAGACCCAGTACTTC
>TRBV9|-|-|TRBJ2-2|17
CASSASAPGRNTGELFF
TGTGCCAGCAGCGCCAGTGCCCCGGGGAGGAACACCGGGGAGCTGTTTTTT
>TRBV9|-|TRBD1|TRBJ2-6|20
CASSVPSPTGGGSGANVLTF
TGTGCCAGCAGCGTCCCCAGCCCGACAGGGGGCGGCTCTGGGGCCAACGTCCTGACTTTC
>TRBV6-1|-|-|TRBJ1-2|15
CASSRVWREGSGYTF
TGTGCCAGCAGTAGGGTGTGGAGGGAGGGATCTGGCTACACCTTC
>TRBV5-4|-|TRBD2|TRBJ2-7|15
CASSSPGLAGLGQYF
TGTGCCAGCAGCTCGCCGGGACTAGCCGGCTTAGGGCAGTACTTC
>TRBV19|-|-|TRBJ2-1|17
CASTSIGGVTSYNEQFF
TGTGCCAGTACCAGTATAGGAGGGGTGACCTCCTACAATGAGCAGTTCTTC
>TRBV28|-|-|TRBJ2-7|14
CASIKGGNSYEQYF
TGTGCCAGCATCAAAGGGGGAAACTCCTACGAGCAGTACTTC
>TRBV2|-|TRBD2|TRBJ2-7|18
CASRSETSGKWNVYEQYF
TGTGCCAGCCGCAGTGAGACTAGCGGGAAATGGAATGTCTACGAGCAGTACTTC
>TRBV27|-|-|TRBJ2-4|15
CASSALDRAKNIQYF
TGTGCCAGCAGTGCGCTAGACAGGGCCAAAAACATTCAGTACTTC
>TRBV6-1|-|TRBD1|TRBJ2-1|13
CASRRQGYNEQFF
TGTGCCAGCAGAAGACAGGGATACAATGAGCAGTTCTTC
>TRBV7-9|-|-|TRBJ1-1|13
CASSLEGATEAFF
TGTGCCAGCAGCTTAGAGGGAGCGACAGAAGCTTTCTTT
>TRBV27|-|TRBD1|TRBJ1-5|15
CASSSRGDRVQPQHF
TGTGCCAGCAGTAGCCGTGGAGACAGGGTCCAGCCCCAGCATTTT
>TRBV28|-|-|TRBJ2-5|13
CASSFPSGRTQYF
TGTGCCAGCAGTTTCCCGTCCGGTCGGACCCAGTACTTC
>TRBV10-1|-|TRBD2|TRBJ2-1|15
CASSESSGGYNEQFF
TGCGCCAGCAGTGAGTCTAGCGGGGGCTACAATGAGCAGTTCTTC
>TRBV10-2|-|TRBD1|TRBJ2-7|12
CASRQGEYEQYF
TGCGCCAGCAGACAGGGGGAGTACGAGCAGTACTTC
>TRBV12-5|-|TRBD1|TRBJ1-1|13
CASGLEGQGAAFF
TGTGCTAGTGGTTTGGAGGGACAGGGGGCTGCTTTCTTT
>TRBV5-8|-|TRBD2|TRBJ2-2|16
CASSLAAGVNTGELFF
TGTGCCAGCAGCTTGGCAGCGGGAGTGAACACCGGGGAGCTGTTTTTT
>TRBV27|-|-|TRBJ2-7|18
CASSPTGQRVGGLYEQYF
TGTGCCAGCAGTCCAACGGGACAAAGGGTAGGGGGATTATACGAGCAGTACTTC
>TRBV15|-|-|TRBJ2-7|14
CATSRDRGSYEQYF
TGTGCCACCAGCAGAGACAGGGGCTCCTACGAGCAGTACTTC